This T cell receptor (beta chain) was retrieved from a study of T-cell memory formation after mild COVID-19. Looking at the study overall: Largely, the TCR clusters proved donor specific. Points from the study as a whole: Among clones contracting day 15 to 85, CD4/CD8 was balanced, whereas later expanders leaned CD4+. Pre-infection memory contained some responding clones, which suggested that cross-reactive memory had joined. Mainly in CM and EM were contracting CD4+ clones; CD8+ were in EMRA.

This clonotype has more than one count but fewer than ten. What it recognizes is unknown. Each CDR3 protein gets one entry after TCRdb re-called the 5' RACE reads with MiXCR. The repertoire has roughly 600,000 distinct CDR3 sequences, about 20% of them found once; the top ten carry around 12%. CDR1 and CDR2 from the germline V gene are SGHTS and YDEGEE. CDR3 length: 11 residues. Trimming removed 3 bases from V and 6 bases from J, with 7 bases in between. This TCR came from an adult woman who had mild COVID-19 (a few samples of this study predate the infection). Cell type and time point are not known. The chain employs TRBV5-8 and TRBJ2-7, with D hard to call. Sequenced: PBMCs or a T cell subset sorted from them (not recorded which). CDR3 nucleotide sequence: TGTGCCAGCAGCTCACTTCCCGAGCAGTACTTC. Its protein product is CASSSLPEQYF.